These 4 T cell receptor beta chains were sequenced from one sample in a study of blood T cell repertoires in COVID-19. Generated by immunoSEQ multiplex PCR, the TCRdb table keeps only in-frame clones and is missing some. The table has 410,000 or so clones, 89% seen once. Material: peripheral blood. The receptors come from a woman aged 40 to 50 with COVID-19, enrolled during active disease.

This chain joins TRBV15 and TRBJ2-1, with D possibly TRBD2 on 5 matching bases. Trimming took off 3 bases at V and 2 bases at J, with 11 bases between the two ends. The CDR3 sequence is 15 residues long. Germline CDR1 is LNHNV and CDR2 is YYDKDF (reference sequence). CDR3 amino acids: CATSRDSAPYNEQFF. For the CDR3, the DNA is TGTGCCACCAGCAGGGACTCGGCCCCCTACAATGAGCAGTTCTTC.

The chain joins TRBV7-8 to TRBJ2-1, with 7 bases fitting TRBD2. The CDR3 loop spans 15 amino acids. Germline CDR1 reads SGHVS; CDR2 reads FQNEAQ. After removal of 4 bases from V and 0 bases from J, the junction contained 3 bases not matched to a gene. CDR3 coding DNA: TGTGCCAGCAGCTCACTAGCGAGCTCCTACAATGAGCAGTTCTTC. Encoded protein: CASSSLASSYNEQFF.

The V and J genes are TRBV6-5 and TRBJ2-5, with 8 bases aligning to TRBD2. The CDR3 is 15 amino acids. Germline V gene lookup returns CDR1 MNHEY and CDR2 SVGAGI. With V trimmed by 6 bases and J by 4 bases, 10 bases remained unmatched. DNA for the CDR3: TGTGCCAGCAGCCCGCGCGGGGGGCGGGGAGAGACCCAGTACTTC. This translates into CASSPRGGRGETQYF.

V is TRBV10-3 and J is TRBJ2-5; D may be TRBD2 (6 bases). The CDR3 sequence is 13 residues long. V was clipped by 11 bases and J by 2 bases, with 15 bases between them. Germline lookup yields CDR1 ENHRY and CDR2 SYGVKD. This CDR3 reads CAATGERQETQYF. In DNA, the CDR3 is TGTGCCGCCACGGGGGAGAGGCAAGAGACCCAGTACTTC.